At least ten counts were recorded for the clone carrying this T cell receptor (beta chain). The data were obtained in a study of Graves' ophthalmopathy and Graves' hyperthyroidism. For the study at large: Specimen type is peripheral blood, obtained at initial diagnosis before any treatment.

Amplification of the TCR beta CDR3 regions used RNA transcripts (as template). HTBI primers were employed in first-round RT-PCR, then a second-round multiplex PCR followed. TCRdb passed the multiplex PCR reads through MiXCR, listing each CDR3 protein once. The sample includes 150,000 to 200,000 distinct CDR3 sequences, around two fifths of them seen just once. Ophthalmopathy donors' eye disease showed moderate-to-severe activity, CAS of at least 3, NOSPECS of at least 4 and duration under 3 months. Among the exclusions were patients with other autoimmune diseases, uncontrolled infections, pregnancy or lactation. V was pared by 2 bases and J by 2 bases, with 7 bases between. Germline CDR1 GTSNPN, CDR2 SVGIG (reference sequence). The CDR3 length is 13 residues.

The specimen was peripheral blood. The TCR sequence derives from a man aged 30 to 39 with Graves' ophthalmopathy. This chain connects TRBV30 to TRBJ1-3; no firm D call. The CDR3 sequence is CAWSMAAGNTIYF. The CDR3 bases are TGTGCCTGGAGTATGGCCGCTGGAAACACCATATATTTT.